One and the same sample provided the 18 T cell receptor beta chains below, sequenced in a study of blood T cell repertoires in COVID-19. The method was immunoSEQ multiplex PCR; TCRdb's version includes in-frame clones alone and lacks a portion of them. The sample has around 200,000 clones; 85% to 90% are singletons. Sequenced input: peripheral blood. The receptors come from a man at least 80 years old with acute or convalescent COVID-19.

The chain joins TRBV11-1 to TRBJ2-7; no clear D. The germline CDR1 and CDR2 sequences are SGHAT and FQDESV (reference sequence). CDR3 length equals 12 residues. Trimming removed 2 bases from V and 3 bases from J, with 5 bases in between. This chain's CDR3 is CASSLSGYEQYV. The CDR3 region has the DNA TGTGCCAGCAGCTTATCGGGCTACGAGCAGTACGTC.

Turning to this clone: The sample contains more than one DNA sequence encoding this CDR3. Written as DNA, the CDR3 is TGTGCCAGCTCACCACAAGGGGCGAGGGAGACCCAGTACTTC. Encoded protein: CASSPQGARETQYF. V is TRBV18 and J is TRBJ2-5; tentatively, D is TRBD1 (5 bases). The CDR3 spans 14 residues. Germline loops: CDR1 KGHSH, CDR2 LQKENI. The V gene lost 1 base and the J gene lost 5 bases, with 11 bases spanning the gap.

The V call is TRBV19, the J call TRBJ2-3; tentatively, D is TRBD2 (5 bases). The CDR3 consists of 15 residues. Trimming removed 5 bases from V and 0 bases from J, with 12 bases in between. Germline V CDR1 and CDR2: LNHDA, SQIVND (reference sequence). The CDR3 loop is CASSPSSGSTDTQYF. CDR3 coding DNA: TGTGCCAGTAGTCCATCGTCGGGGAGCACAGATACGCAGTATTTT. The full variable domain, completed using reference TRBV19 and TRBJ2-3, is DGGITQSPKYLFRKEGQNVTLSCEQNLNHDAMYWYRQDPGQGLRLIYYSQIVNDFQKGDIAEGYSVSREKKESFPLTVTSAQKNPTAFYLCASSPSSGSTDTQYFGPGTRLTVL.

This clone was observed once. CDR3 nucleotides: TGCGCCAGCAGCCCGGGAGTCGGTGGCGGGGAGCTGTTTTTT. Its protein is CASSPGVGGGELFF. The chain links TRBV5-1 to TRBJ2-2; the D gene is possibly TRBD2 (6 bases). In germline, CDR1 is SGHRS, CDR2 YFSETQ. The CDR3 totals 14 residues. Deletions cut 4 bases from V and 7 bases from J, with 14 bases between.

The chain combines TRBV24-1 with TRBJ2-5; a possible D gene is TRBD2 (6 bases). The germline gives CDR1 KGHDR, CDR2 SFDVKD. The CDR3 loop spans 15 amino acids. Trimming removed 0 bases from V and 5 bases from J, with 12 bases in between. The CDR3 DNA reads as TGTGCCACCAGTGATTTGGGGTCGGGGAGGGAGACCCAGTACTTC. Its translation is CATSDLGSGRETQYF.

This rearrangement joins TRBV6-2 or TRBV6-3 to TRBJ2-7, with D possibly being TRBD2 (6 bases). Trimming cost V 2 bases and J 7 bases, with 12 bases left between them. This CDR3 has 13 amino acids. Germline V CDR1 and CDR2: MNHEY, SVGEGT. For the CDR3, the DNA is TGTGCCAGCAGTTACCGTACTAGCCGGGAGCAGTACGTC. Translated, it gives CASSYRTSREQYV.

This chain uses TRBV15 with TRBJ2-1, with 9 bases fitting TRBD2. J gave up 6 bases and V 0 bases, and 21 bases lay outside the gene matches. CDR1 is LNHNV, CDR2 YYDKDF, per germline (reference sequence). The CDR3 has 21 amino acids. In DNA, the CDR3 is TGTGCCACCAGCAGAGACCTGGTGGGTGGTAGCGGGAGAGGCGTCCGCAATGAGCAGTTCTTC. Amino acids: CATSRDLVGGSGRGVRNEQFF.

V gene TRBV6-5 combines with J gene TRBJ2-1; 11 bases agree with TRBD1. The V segment lost 4 bases and the J segment 6 bases; nucleotides outside the gene matches: 8. The CDR3 length is 16 residues. The germline V gene has CDR1 MNHEY and CDR2 SVGAGI. This CDR3 is CASSSPTGTGGNEQFF. Written as DNA, the CDR3 is TGTGCCAGCAGTTCCCCGACCGGGACAGGGGGCAATGAGCAGTTCTTC.

The chain carries TRBV6-5 and TRBJ1-4; D gene uncertain. There are 15 residues in the CDR3. Trimming cost V 6 bases and J 8 bases, with 19 bases left between them. CDR1 MNHEY and CDR2 SVGAGI come from the germline V gene. The chain's CDR3 is CASSVTRGVGEKLFF. The CDR3 DNA sequence: TGTGCCAGCAGCGTCACCCGCGGGGTCGGAGAAAAACTGTTTTTT.

The CDR3 DNA sequence: TGTGCCAGCAGCCCCGGAGGTGGGGGCCCCAATCAGCCCCAGCATTTT. Its translation is CASSPGGGGPNQPQHF. The J gene is TRBJ1-5, the V gene TRBV3-1 (or the pseudogene TRBV3-2); TRBD1 might be the D (6 bases). CDR1 and CDR2 from the germline V gene are LGHDT and YNNKEL (reference sequence). V shed 4 bases and J shed 3 bases, with 16 bases lying between them. This CDR3 spans 16 amino acids.

This clone was seen more than once but under ten times. The CDR3: CASSRWDIDYQHF. CDR3 in DNA: TGTGCCAGTAGTAGATGGGACATAGATTACCAGCATTTT. V gene TRBV19 combines with J gene TRBJ1-5, with D perhaps matching TRBD1 (6 bases). The CDR3 covers 13 residues. Germline V lookup: CDR1 LNHDA, CDR2 SQIVND (reference sequence). Trimming cost V 4 bases and J 12 bases, with 16 bases left between them.

The chain links TRBV6-2 or TRBV6-3 to TRBJ2-7, with 7 nucleotides matching TRBD1. J was trimmed by 4 bases and V by 0 bases; bases with no gene match: 6. This CDR3 comprises 15 residues. Germline loops: CDR1 MNHEY, CDR2 SVGEGT. The CDR3 coding sequence is TGTGCCAGCAGTTACTCTGTAGGGGGCGTTTACGAGCAGTACGTC. Amino acid sequence: CASSYSVGGVYEQYV.

The chain recombines TRBV29-1 with TRBJ2-1, with 9 bases lining up with TRBD1. The trim removed 4 bases at V and 4 bases at J, leaving 5 bases unmatched. The CDR3 spans 14 residues. Germline CDR1 is SQVTM and CDR2 is ANQGSEA. The CDR3 nucleotides read TGCAGCGTTGCCGACAGGGGGAGGTACAATGAGCAGTTCTTC. It encodes CSVADRGRYNEQFF.

This chain joins TRBV5-1 and TRBJ2-2, with D perhaps matching TRBD2 (5 bases). Between the trimmed V and J ends, which lost 4 bases and 5 bases, there was a span of 15 bases. The CDR3 totals 15 residues. The germline gives CDR1 SGHRS, CDR2 YFSETQ. As DNA, the CDR3 is TGCGCCAGCAGCCCCCGGGAATCCCGGACCGGGGAGCTGTTTTTT. Its translation is CASSPRESRTGELFF.

V gene TRBV30 combines with J gene TRBJ1-1; TRBD1 matches 7 bases. CDR3 length equals 14 residues. CDR1 and CDR2 from the germline V gene are GTSNPN and SVGIG (reference sequence). V trimming: 8 bases; J trimming: 1 base; junction bases outside the gene matches: 10. The CDR3 spells CARGGGVGNTEAFF. The CDR3 DNA follows: TGTGCCCGTGGAGGGGGCGTCGGGAACACTGAAGCTTTCTTT.

V is TRBV3-1 (or the pseudogene TRBV3-2) and J is TRBJ2-4, with D uncertain. Germline CDR1 and CDR2: LGHDT and YNNKEL (reference sequence). Trimming took off 1 base at V and 0 bases at J, with 7 bases between the two ends. The CDR3 contains 15 residues. The CDR3 DNA follows: TGTGCCAGCAGCCAAGGTTATATAGCCAAAAACATTCAGTACTTC. Protein product: CASSQGYIAKNIQYF.

The V gene is TRBV18, the J gene TRBJ2-7; 13 positions match TRBD2. This CDR3 region has 17 residues. Germline CDR1 reads KGHSH; CDR2 reads LQKENI. The V gene end was trimmed by 6 bases and the J gene end by 5 bases; junction bases not matched to a gene: 13. CDR3 in DNA: TGTGCCAGCTCCCGGCGGACTAGCGGGAGTTTGTTCAACGAGCAGTACGTC. It codes for CASSRRTSGSLFNEQYV.

This chain joins TRBV23-1 and TRBJ2-2; D unclear. TRBV23-1 has ORF status, its function being uncertain. The germline V and J ends were trimmed by 3 bases and 0 bases, with 23 bases remaining between them. This CDR3 region has 20 residues. CDR3 residues: CASSHPTHLIRRANTGELFF. The CDR3 DNA sequence: TGCGCCAGCAGTCATCCCACCCACCTAATACGTCGAGCGAACACCGGGGAGCTGTTTTTT.